This TCR beta chain was recorded in a study of post-analysis software for immune sequencing data. Findings and caveats of the study: Patients carried four or five TRBV segments more frequently than controls did, and TRBV5-6, TRBV5-1 and TRBV20-1 were among them.

Unique-molecular-identifier-tagged TCR beta cDNA libraries were used. From the PCR reads, TCRdb called clonotypes with MiXCR, one entry per CDR3 protein. The sample shows around 260,000 distinct CDR3 sequences, 36% of them seen only once. The J segment lost 2 bases and the V segment lost 4 bases, leaving 4 bases of the junction unmatched. The germline V gene has CDR1 SGHDT and CDR2 YYEEEE. The CDR3 consists of 15 residues. At least ten counts were recorded for this clonotype. Its antigen is unidentified. The chain combines TRBV5-6 with TRBJ2-4; TRBD1 matches at 9 bases. The specimen was blood. The clonotype originates from a girl aged 5 to 17 with multiple sclerosis. CDR3: CASSPQGAPKNIQYF. The CDR3 DNA follows: TGTGCCAGCAGCCCACAGGGGGCCCCCAAAAACATTCAGTACTTC.